This T cell receptor (beta chain) originates from a study of sequential checkpoint blockade in melanoma. About the study: TCRbeta immunosequencing was performed on DNA from 91 pretreatment melanoma tumor samples. The study's findings and limits: For nivolumab-first patients, baseline tumor clonality was associated with response. Tumor T-cell fraction and clonality correlated with PD-L1 and CD8+ counts.

Sequenced by immunoSEQ multiplex PCR; TCRdb stores in-frame clones only, minus some. The data show about 4,000 clones, with roughly 25% seen just once and less than 15% held by the top ten. Trimming took off 4 bases at V and 1 base at J, with 13 bases between the two ends. Germline loops: CDR1 MNHGY, CDR2 SAAAGT. The CDR3 sequence is 15 residues long. Treatment indicated: randomized to nivolumab then ipilimumab (arm A) or the reverse (arm B). This clone was seen only a few times. Its antigen is as yet unknown. Specimen: tumor tissue (inferred from file names), collected from a patient given nivolumab and ipilimumab in sequence. The TCR comes from a human donor with melanoma. This chain joins TRBV6-8 and TRBJ2-5, with D tentatively TRBD2 (5 bases). CDR3 bases: TGTGCCAGCAGTTCCCCAGGCGGGCCCCAAGAGACCCAGTACTTC. It specifies CASSSPGGPQETQYF.